These T cell receptor beta chains were read from a single sample in a study of T cell clusters in autoimmune cytopenias. TCRdb re-called the multiplex PCR reads and catalogs CDR3 proteins one per entry, DNA excluded. In all, the sample yields some 7,000 distinct CDR3 sequences. Sequenced material: peripheral blood. The receptors shown here come from a human donor with an autoimmune cytopenia or autoimmune hepatitis (not recorded which). CDR3s include the opening cysteine and the closing phenylalanine or tryptophan. The order of the fields is J gene, V gene, clone size, CDR3 protein. Clone size appears in some rows only: once, few, many, or a class for an expanded clone.

TRBJ2-3 TRBV6-5 medium-sized CASSYSRREGVQYF
TRBJ2-2 TRBV10-1 . CASSESAGSNTGELFF
TRBJ2-7 TRBV30 medium-sized CAWSVGSGAIYEQYF
TRBJ1-2 TRBV7-9 medium-sized CASSSLTGTGYTF
TRBJ2-1 TRBV11-2 . CASSAGTSGGNEQFF
TRBJ1-1 TRBV5-1 . CASSLRSGGGLRAFF
TRBJ2-7 TRBV11-2 medium-sized CASSLSQGTEQYF
TRBJ2-1 TRBV27 medium-sized CASRPPFSGPSYNEQFF
TRBJ2-7 TRBV6-2/TRBV6-3 . CASSGGGSRPYEQYF
TRBJ2-7 TRBV18 . CASSPGVGEQYF
TRBJ1-2 TRBV6-5 medium-sized CASSYYPMGRGYGYTF
TRBJ1-3 TRBV9 . CASSVGGTNGNTIYF
TRBJ2-3 TRBV6-4 . CASSDSGTSSDTQYF
TRBJ2-3 TRBV6-4 . CASSDGLAGADTQYF
TRBJ1-2 TRBV5-1 . CASSPPGQQYGYTF
TRBJ1-4 TRBV2 medium-sized CASRARAQGEKLFF
TRBJ1-2 TRBV6-6 medium-sized CASGAGGISRGYTF
TRBJ2-5 TRBV20-1 . CSARVAGEGETQYF
TRBJ1-4 TRBV6-1 . CASSEVLNSDEKLFF
TRBJ2-3 TRBV6-6 . CASSTDGRDTDTQYF
TRBJ2-2 TRBV12-5 . CASGSQGALGELFF
TRBJ1-6 TRBV20-1 medium-sized CSATGSSYNSPLHF
TRBJ1-1 TRBV12-3/TRBV12-4 . CASSLAVGAVAAFF
TRBJ1-1 TRBV18 . CASSPSDRGNTEAFF
TRBJ2-7 TRBV6-1 . CASSEVGGGRYSSYEQYF
TRBJ1-6 TRBV4-2 . CASSQGQLGNSPLHF
TRBJ1-1 TRBV4-2 . CASSQDPIPGGTEAFF
TRBJ1-1 TRBV25-1 . CASSDQQVGNTEAFF
TRBJ2-1 TRBV18 . CASSPPLPTGPTQFF
TRBJ1-1 TRBV7-2 . CASSLFGTVNTEAFF
TRBJ1-2 TRBV5-4 . CASSSNNRVLNGYTF
TRBJ2-7 TRBV21-1 . CASSKVSQGAYEQYF
TRBJ2-3 TRBV5-1 . CASSLAGLANLNTQYF
TRBJ1-1 TRBV7-2 . CASSPPPHQGAAEAFF
TRBJ1-1 TRBV18 . CASSPQTGSSTEAFF
TRBJ2-6 TRBV5-1 . CASTKPSSGANVLTF
TRBJ2-3 TRBV6-6 . CASSYNTDTQYF
TRBJ2-2 TRBV11-2 . CASSHPGLAGNANTGELFF
TRBJ1-5 TRBV6-2/TRBV6-3 . CASSYLVSNQPQHF
TRBJ2-3 TRBV6-1 . CASRGVRGPGVYLGTDTQYF
TRBJ1-2 TRBV7-2 medium-sized CASSLEYGAPYGYTF
TRBJ1-5 TRBV5-4 . CASSFPGDNQPQHF